These T cell receptor beta chains were read from a single sample in a study of OX40 agonist ivuxolimab in advanced cancers. Libraries were prepared by immunoSEQ multiplex PCR; TCRdb keeps only in-frame clonotypes and omits some of them. In the table there are some 86,000 clones, more than 70% of which are singletons. Sequencing was performed on CD4+ or CD8+ T cells sorted from blood, taken in a trial of the OX40 agonist ivuxolimab. Every receptor here comes from an adult with an advanced solid tumor such as melanoma, head and neck, liver or kidney cancer. Each CDR3 is given with its conserved first and last residue. D genes are given only for firm matches. Rows may omit the clone size; those that give it use once, few, many or a size class.

j_call d_call clone_size v_call cdr3_nt cdr3_aa
TRBJ2-7 . few TRBV5-1 TGCGCCAGCAGCTTAATTGTACAGCCCTACGAGCAGTACTTC CASSLIVQPYEQYF
TRBJ2-3 . . TRBV5-6 TGTGCCAGCAGCTCCATAAAATTGCGGGGGCGCACAGATACGCAGTATTTT CASSSIKLRGRTDTQYF
TRBJ2-5 TRBD1 . TRBV29-1 TGCAGCATTGAGACAGGGATAGAAGCCGCCCAGTACTTC CSIETGIEAAQYF
TRBJ1-1 . . TRBV2 TGTGCCAGCAGTGATCGGGTTGCCACTGAAGCTTTCTTT CASSDRVATEAFF
TRBJ1-2 . . TRBV4-2 TGTGCCAGCAGCCAAGACTGGACGGCCTTTAGTGGCTACACCTTC CASSQDWTAFSGYTF
TRBJ2-2 . . TRBV5-1 TGCGCCAGCAGCTTAGTTCAGACGGACACCGGGGAGCTGTTTTTT CASSLVQTDTGELFF
TRBJ2-3 . . TRBV27 TGTGCCAGCAGTTCCGGGGGCCTCACAGATACGCAGTATTTT CASSSGGLTDTQYF
TRBJ2-7 TRBD1 . TRBV6-5 TGTGCCAGCAGTCGCACAGGGGATCGCGACGAGCAGTACTTC CASSRTGDRDEQYF
TRBJ2-1 TRBD2 . TRBV13 TGTGCCAGCAGCCCGTCGGGGGGGGCCTACAATGAGCAGTTCTTC CASSPSGGAYNEQFF
TRBJ1-5 . . TRBV4-2 TGTGCCAGCAGCCGCATGTTTGTCGGGGCAGGGGGCAATCAGCCCCAGCATTTT CASSRMFVGAGGNQPQHF
TRBJ2-5 TRBD2 . TRBV7-3 TGTGCCAGCAGCTTAGGGCTAGCGGCATCACAAGAGACCCAGTACTTC CASSLGLAASQETQYF
TRBJ2-3 . . TRBV21-1 TGTGCCAGCAGCAAAAGGGTGAGGACAGCATCAGATACGCAGTATTTT CASSKRVRTASDTQYF
TRBJ1-1 . . TRBV11-2 TGTGCCAGCAGCTTAGGAGAGCGCCCTGAAGCTTTCTTT CASSLGERPEAFF
TRBJ2-2 TRBD1 . TRBV19 TGTGCCAGTAGTATCCAGGGACAGGGTCGCACCGGGGAGCTGTTTTTT CASSIQGQGRTGELFF
TRBJ2-1 . . TRBV2 TGTGCCAGCAGTGAAGGAGATTGGGGCTACAATGAGCAGTTCTTC CASSEGDWGYNEQFF